These 26 T cell receptor beta chains were sequenced from one sample in a study of molecular identifiers for immune sequencing clone quantification. TCRdb re-derived calls from the PCR reads in MiXCR, one entry per CDR3 protein. Among 550,000 to 750,000 distinct CDR3 sequences listed, just under 20% were seen once. The sample comprised naive CD8+ T cells from blood, with Jurkat cell RNA spiked in. As for subset: FACS-sorted CD8+CD4-CCR7+CD45RA+ naive T cells. The source is a human donor in good health. Some libraries in this study had Jurkat cell RNA spiked in.

Points on this clonotype: Without the conserved terminal phenylalanine or tryptophan, this CDR3 likely stems from a read error. The chain links TRBV19 to TRBJ2-3; D is uncertain. CDR1 is LNHDA, CDR2 SQIVND, per germline (reference sequence). The CDR3 loop spans 13 amino acids. Trimming took 4 bases from V and 5 from J, leaving 10 bases between them. In DNA, the CDR3 is TGTGCCAGTAGTACCCTACCGGGAGATACGCAGTATTTG. This sequence encodes CASSTLPGDTQYL.

This clonotype was detected many times. The chain joins TRBV7-9 to TRBJ2-7; 12 bases are shared with TRBD2. With 5 bases clipped from V and 4 bases from J, the junction kept 9 bases outside the gene matches. Germline V gene data show CDR1 as SEHNR and CDR2 as FQNEAQ (reference sequence). CDR3 length equals 16 residues. This CDR3 reads CASSPRTSGNPYEQYF. CDR3 DNA: TGTGCCAGCAGCCCCCGGACTAGCGGGAACCCTTACGAGCAGTACTTC.

This clonotype appeared many times. This chain uses TRBV4-1 with TRBJ2-3; perhaps TRBD2 as D (5 bases). Germline-derived CDR1 and CDR2 are MGHRA and YSYEKL. The CDR3 sequence is 17 residues long. Deletions cut 0 bases from V and 0 bases from J, with 13 bases between. CDR3 region: CASSQDLGGSSTDTQYF. The CDR3 region has the DNA TGCGCCAGCAGCCAAGATTTAGGAGGATCTAGCACAGATACGCAGTATTTT.

This clonotype came up many times. The rearrangement joins TRBV9 to TRBJ2-7; D ambiguous. Germline V gene lookup returns CDR1 SGDLS and CDR2 YYNGEE. V was pared by 0 bases and J by 0 bases, with 10 bases between. The CDR3 has 15 amino acids. The CDR3 coding sequence is TGTGCCAGCAGCGTAGCTGAAGGGCCCTCCTACGAGCAGTACTTC. Encoded protein: CASSVAEGPSYEQYF. Full variable domain (rest looked up from reference TRBV9 and TRBJ2-7): DSGVTQTPKHLITATGQRVTLRCSPRSGDLSVYWYQQSLDQGLQFLIQYYNGEERAKGNILERFSAQQFPDLHSELNLSSLELGDSALYFCASSVAEGPSYEQYFGPGTRLTVT.

This clonotype was found many times. The J gene is TRBJ2-3, the V gene TRBV5-1; 7 nucleotides align to TRBD1. Germline assignment: CDR1 SGHRS and CDR2 YFSETQ. V trimming: 0 bases; J trimming: 6 bases; junction bases outside the gene matches: 4. The CDR3 spans 14 residues. In nucleotides, the CDR3 is TGCGCCAGCAGCTTGGAAAGGGGGCTGGATACGCAGTATTTT. Its translation is CASSLERGLDTQYF.

A note on this clonotype: A much larger clone is a single base away; this may be a read error. The missing conserved phenylalanine or tryptophan at the end of this CDR3 makes a read error likely. This sequence joins TRBV4-2 and TRBJ2-7; 10 nucleotides agree with TRBD2. The CDR3 totals 14 residues. Per germline, CDR1 LGHNA and CDR2 YNFKEQ. V dropped 4 bases and J dropped 5; count of bases not matched to a gene: 5. The CDR3 loop is CASSPGTSVDEQYS. DNA of the CDR3: TGTGCCAGCAGCCCCGGGACTAGCGTGGACGAGCAGTACTCC.

As regards this clonotype: Given a much more abundant clone one base away, this may be a read error. Here the CDR3 DNA reads TGTGCCAGCAGCGAAAATCGCGGAATGAACACTGAAGATTTCTTT. This sequence encodes CASSENRGMNTEDFF. V is TRBV2 and J is TRBJ1-1; D unresolved. CDR3 length: 15 residues. Germline CDR1 is SNHLY and CDR2 is FYNNEI.

The chain employs TRBV27 and TRBJ1-2, with D possibly TRBD1 on 5 matching bases. The CDR3 consists of 14 residues. Germline V gives CDR1 MNHEY, CDR2 SMNVEV (reference sequence). V dropped 7 bases and J dropped 7 bases, with 19 bases sitting between them. The CDR3 protein is CASKPRGEIAGYTF. DNA of the CDR3: TGTGCCAGCAAACCGAGAGGGGAAATAGCTGGCTACACCTTC.

Points on this clonotype: A much larger clone lies a single base off, so this may be a read error. The genes are TRBV20-1 and TRBJ2-7; 8 bases align to TRBD1. With 0 bases clipped from V and 2 bases from J, the junction kept 3 bases outside the gene matches. The CDR3 totals 14 residues. The V gene's germline CDR1 is DFQATT and CDR2 SNEGSKA (reference sequence). Here the CDR3 reads CSARDWTGPYEQYF. CDR3 sequence (DNA): TGCAGTGCTAGAGATTGGACAGGGCCCTACGAGCAGTACTTC.

This clonotype came up a few times. This sequence joins TRBV19 and TRBJ2-5; D perhaps matches TRBD1 (5 bases). The V gene lost 1 base and the J gene lost 2 bases, with 8 bases spanning the gap. Per germline, CDR1 LNHDA and CDR2 SQIVND (reference sequence). The CDR3 totals 14 residues. The CDR3 here is CASSIVAGQETQYF. CDR3 DNA: TGTGCCAGTAGTATAGTAGCAGGGCAAGAGACCCAGTACTTC.

Notes on this clonotype: With a much larger clone just one base away, this may be a read error. The rearrangement uses TRBV7-8 and TRBJ1-5; 8 bases fit TRBD1. Germline V gene sequence: CDR1 SGHVS, CDR2 FQNEAQ. CDR3 length equals 17 residues. Losses at the gene ends were 4 bases for V and 6 bases for J; bases not matched to a gene: 14. The DNA of the CDR3 is TGTGCCAGCAGCTCCCCGTATACAGGGGGTGACGGTCAGCCCCAGCATTTT. It specifies CASSSPYTGGDGQPQHF.

A note on this clonotype: A read error may be the cause here, since a much bigger clone is one base away. The chain uses TRBV4-1 and TRBJ2-7; D uncertain. This CDR3 has 16 residues. Germline CDR1 reads MGHRA; CDR2 reads YSYEKL. This chain's CDR3 is CASSQVLTDTNYGQYF. The DNA for the CDR3 is TGCGCCAGCAGCCAAGTCCTCACAGACACCAACTACGGGCAGTACTTC.

There are many counts of this clonotype. CDR3 bases: TGTGCCAGCAGCGCTAGGGGAGGGCAAGAGACCCAGTACTTC. This encodes CASSARGGQETQYF. The chain couples TRBV11-2 to TRBJ2-5; 7 bases match TRBD2. This CDR3 comprises 14 residues. The V and J ends lost 5 bases and 2 bases, in that order; junction bases with no gene match: 5. Germline loops: CDR1 SGHAT, CDR2 FQNNGV.

This clonotype has at least ten counts. The chain employs TRBV30 and TRBJ1-1; no clear D. V lost 1 base to trimming and J lost 11 bases, with 11 bases between them. CDR1 is GTSNPN and CDR2 is SVGIG in the germline V gene (reference sequence). This CDR3 is built from 11 residues. The CDR3 sequence is CAWSAGSQAFF. Here the CDR3 DNA reads TGTGCCTGGAGTGCCGGGTCTCAGGCTTTCTTT. Using reference TRBV30 and TRBJ1-1 for the parts outside the CDR3, the full variable domain is SQTIHQWPATLVQPVGSPLSLECTVEGTSNPNLYWYRQAAGRGLQLLFYSVGIGQISSEVPQNLSASRPQDRQFILSSKKLLLSDSGFYLCAWSAGSQAFFGQGTRLTVV.

This clonotype was seen repeatedly, ten times or more. The V gene is TRBV7-9, the J gene TRBJ2-1, with 11 bases aligning to TRBD1. Germline CDR1 and CDR2: SEHNR and FQNEAQ (reference sequence). The CDR3 length is 14 residues. V dropped 6 bases and J dropped 8; count of bases not matched to a gene: 6. The CDR3 is CASRQWTGGDEQFF. DNA of the CDR3: TGTGCCAGCAGGCAGTGGACAGGGGGCGATGAGCAGTTCTTC.

This clonotype was seen many times. The chain has TRBV3-1 and TRBJ2-5; D gene uncertain. This CDR3 is built from 12 residues. V was trimmed by 2 bases and J by 5 bases, leaving 6 bases between them. Germline V gene sequence: CDR1 LGHDT, CDR2 YNNKEL (reference sequence). CDR3 protein: CASSQKVETQYF. The CDR3 DNA reads TGTGCCAGCAGCCAAAAGGTGGAGACCCAGTACTTC.

The table lists this clonotype with many counts. The chain uses TRBV27 and TRBJ2-7, with TRBD1 identical over 8 bases. J lost 5 bases, V lost 5 bases, and 8 bases had no gene match. CDR1 and CDR2 (germline): MNHEY, SMNVEV (reference sequence). There are 14 residues in the CDR3. CDR3 residues: CASSLRTGLNEQYF. DNA for the CDR3: TGTGCCAGCAGTCTAAGGACAGGGTTGAACGAGCAGTACTTC.

At least ten counts were recorded for this clonotype. The V call is TRBV6-2 or TRBV6-3, the J call TRBJ2-3; D might be TRBD2 (5 bases). V was shortened by 5 bases and J by 2 bases, with 20 bases between the two germline ends. Germline V CDR1 and CDR2: MNHEY, SVGEGT. This CDR3 has 17 amino acids. In DNA form, the CDR3 reads TGTGCCAGCAGTCGAGGTGGAGCCGGGATTCTCACAGATACGCAGTATTTT. It specifies CASSRGGAGILTDTQYF.

With regard to this clonotype: This is likely a read error, given that the CDR3 carries no conserved phenylalanine or tryptophan at its end. The rearrangement joins TRBV7-9 to TRBJ2-7, with D uncertain. The CDR3 is 13 amino acids. V gave up 1 base and J gave up 3 bases, with 7 bases separating them. Germline assignment: CDR1 SEHNR and CDR2 FQNEAQ (reference sequence). Here the CDR3 reads CASSLGASYEQYS. For the CDR3, the DNA is TGTGCCAGCAGCTTAGGGGCTAGCTACGAGCAGTACTCC.

In its sample, this clonotype was seen many times. The chain couples TRBV4-3 to TRBJ2-3; D is unclear. Germline V gene sequence: CDR1 LGHNA, CDR2 YSLEER. V was cut by 0 bases and J by 0 bases, with 13 bases left in between. The CDR3 is made up of 17 amino acids. The CDR3 protein is CASSQEFAIASTDTQYF. CDR3 in DNA: TGCGCCAGCAGCCAAGAATTCGCTATCGCTAGCACAGATACGCAGTATTTT.

The chain is built from TRBV6-2 or TRBV6-3 and TRBJ2-3, with 10 bases that match TRBD2. The V gene's germline CDR1 is MNHEY and CDR2 SVGEGT. The CDR3 is made up of 18 amino acids. V lost 5 bases, J lost 2 bases, and 13 bases stayed unmatched. The DNA for the CDR3 is TGTGCCAGCAGTCAAACCGCTCTGAGCGGGAGGGCCACAGATACGCAGTATTTT. This sequence encodes CASSQTALSGRATDTQYF.

For this clonotype: Without the conserved terminal phenylalanine or tryptophan, this CDR3 likely stems from a read error. The chain employs TRBV19 and TRBJ1-2, with D tentatively TRBD1 (5 bases). V shed 3 bases and J shed 1 base, with 12 bases lying between them. The CDR3 has 15 residues. Germline CDR1 and CDR2: LNHDA and SQIVND (reference sequence). DNA for the CDR3: TGTGCCAGTAGTATCGTGGCAGGGAGTAACTATGGCTACACCTGC. This encodes CASSIVAGSNYGYTC.

Remarks on this clonotype: Given a much more abundant clone one base away, this may be a read error. The chain carries TRBV20-1 and TRBJ1-1; D ambiguous. This CDR3 spans 17 amino acids. The V gene's germline CDR1 is DFQATT and CDR2 SNEGSKA (reference sequence). CDR3 amino acids: CSARDTLRSWVNTEALF. CDR3 nucleotides: TGCAGTGCTAGAGACACCCTTAGATCGTGGGTGAACACTGAAGCTCTCTTT.

Ten or more counts support this clonotype. The chain uses TRBV7-9 and TRBJ2-7; 9 bases are shared with TRBD1. V gave up 2 bases and J gave up 12 bases; unmatched junction bases: 5. The CDR3 runs to 12 residues. The germline V gene has CDR1 SEHNR and CDR2 FQNEAQ (reference sequence). In nucleotides, the CDR3 is TGTGCCAGCAGCTTACCGGGACAGGGCCCGTACTTC. This translates into CASSLPGQGPYF.

This clonotype occurred many times. The CDR3: CATSDLRPGPLYEQYF. CDR3 coding DNA: TGTGCCACCAGTGATTTACGACCCGGACCACTCTACGAGCAGTACTTC. The V call is TRBV24-1, the J call TRBJ2-7; D unresolved. The CDR3 has 16 residues. CDR1 and CDR2 (germline): KGHDR, SFDVKD. V was clipped by 1 base and J by 3 bases, with 15 bases between them.

In this sample, this clonotype turned up many times. This sequence joins TRBV24-1 and TRBJ2-2; weak D call: TRBD1 (6 bases). Germline CDR1 KGHDR, CDR2 SFDVKD. Trimming stripped 7 bases from V and 3 bases from J, with 14 bases between. CDR3 length: 15 amino acids. CDR3 protein: CATSPAGVDTGELFF. CDR3 nucleotides: TGTGCCACCAGCCCAGCAGGGGTGGACACCGGGGAGCTGTTTTTT.